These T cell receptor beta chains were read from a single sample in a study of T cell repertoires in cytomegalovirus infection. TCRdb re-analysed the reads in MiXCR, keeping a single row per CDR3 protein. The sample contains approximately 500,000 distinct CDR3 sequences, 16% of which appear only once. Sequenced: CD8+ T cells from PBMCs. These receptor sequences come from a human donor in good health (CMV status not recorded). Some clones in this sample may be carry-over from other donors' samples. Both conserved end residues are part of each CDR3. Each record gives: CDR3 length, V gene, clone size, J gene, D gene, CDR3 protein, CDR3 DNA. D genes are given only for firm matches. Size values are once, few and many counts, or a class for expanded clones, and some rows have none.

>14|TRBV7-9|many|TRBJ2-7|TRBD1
CASSPGGEAYEQYF
TGTGCCAGCAGCCCAGGGGGCGAAGCCTACGAGCAGTACTTC
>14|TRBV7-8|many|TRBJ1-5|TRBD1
CASSAGTGGQPQHF
TGTGCCAGCAGCGCCGGGACAGGCGGTCAGCCCCAGCATTTT
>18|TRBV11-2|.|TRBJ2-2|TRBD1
CASSQGQDRRSNTGELLF
TGTGCCAGCAGCCAAGGACAGGATCGGAGATCTAACACCGGGGAGCTGCTTTTT
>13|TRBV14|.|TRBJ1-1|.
CASSQDLTPEAFF
TGTGCCAGCAGCCAAGATCTAACACCCGAAGCTTTCTTT
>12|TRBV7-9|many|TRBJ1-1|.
CASSPQGLGAFF
TGTGCCAGCAGCCCACAGGGTTTGGGAGCTTTCTTT
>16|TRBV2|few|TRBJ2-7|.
CASSEALIEGAYEQYF
TGTGCCAGCAGTGAAGCGCTTATAGAGGGGGCCTACGAGCAGTACTTC
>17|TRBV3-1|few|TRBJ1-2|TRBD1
CASSPKIGGRQGAGYTF
TGTGCCAGCAGCCCCAAGATTGGGGGGAGACAGGGGGCAGGCTACACCTTC
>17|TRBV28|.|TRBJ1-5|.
CASIPRGTGHSNQPQHF
TGTGCCAGCATCCCGCGGGGAACAGGGCATAGCAATCAGCCCCAGCATTTT
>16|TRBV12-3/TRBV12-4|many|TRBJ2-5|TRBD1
CASSFGTGGDDETQYF
TGTGCCAGCAGTTTCGGGACAGGGGGCGACGATGAGACCCAGTACTTC
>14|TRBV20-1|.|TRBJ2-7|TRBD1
CSASRGQGVWEQYF
TGCAGTGCTAGTAGAGGACAGGGGGTTTGGGAGCAGTACTTC
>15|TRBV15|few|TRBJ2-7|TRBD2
CATSSLTSGTYEQYF
TGTGCCACCAGCAGTCTGACTAGCGGGACTTACGAGCAGTACTTC
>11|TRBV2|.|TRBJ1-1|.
CASSVSTDAFF
TGTGCCAGCAGCGTGAGCACTGACGCTTTCTTT
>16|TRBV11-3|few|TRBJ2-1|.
CASSLDSGPSYNEQFF
TGTGCCAGCAGCTTAGATTCCGGGCCCTCCTACAATGAGCAGTTCTTC
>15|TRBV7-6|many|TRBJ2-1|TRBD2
CASSLRLAGVYEQFF
TGTGCCAGCAGCCTTCGACTAGCGGGGGTGTATGAGCAGTTCTTC
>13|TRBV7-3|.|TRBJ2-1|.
CASSPSSYSEQFF
TGTGCCAGCAGCCCTAGCTCCTACAGTGAGCAGTTCTTC
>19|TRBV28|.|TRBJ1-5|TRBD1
CASSLLGQGVVFSNQPQHF
TGTGCCAGCAGTCTCTTGGGACAGGGGGTTGTCTTTAGCAATCAGCCCCAGCATTTT
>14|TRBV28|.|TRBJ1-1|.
CASSPTDKNTEAFF
TGTGCCAGCAGTCCAACAGACAAGAACACTGAAGCTTTCTTT
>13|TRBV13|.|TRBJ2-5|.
CASSLARLETQYF
TGTGCCAGCAGCCTAGCGAGGTTGGAGACCCAGTACTTC
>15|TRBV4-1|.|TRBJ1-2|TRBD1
CASSQRDREGYGYTF
TGCGCCAGCAGCCAGAGGGACAGGGAAGGCTATGGCTACACCTTC
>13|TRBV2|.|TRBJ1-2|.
CASSQRGVDGYTF
TGTGCCAGCAGTCAGAGAGGGGTTGATGGCTACACCTTC
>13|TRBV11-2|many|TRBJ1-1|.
CASSYARGLEAFF
TGTGCCAGCAGCTACGCCCGGGGACTTGAAGCTTTCTTT
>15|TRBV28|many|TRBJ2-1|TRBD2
CAATWAGGPSNEQFF
TGTGCCGCAACGTGGGCGGGGGGGCCTTCAAATGAGCAGTTCTTC
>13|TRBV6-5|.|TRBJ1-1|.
CASNGLVNTEAFF
TGTGCCAGCAATGGTTTGGTGAACACTGAAGCTTTCTTT
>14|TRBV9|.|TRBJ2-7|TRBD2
CASSGSGRQYEQYF
TGTGCCAGCAGCGGTAGCGGGAGACAATACGAGCAGTACTTC
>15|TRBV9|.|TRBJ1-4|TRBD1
CASSSTGGGNEKLFF
TGTGCCAGCAGCTCTACAGGGGGCGGAAATGAAAAACTGTTTTTT
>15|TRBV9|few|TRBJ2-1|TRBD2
CASSSSGSPFNEQFF
TGTGCCAGCAGCTCGAGCGGGAGTCCCTTCAATGAGCAGTTCTTC
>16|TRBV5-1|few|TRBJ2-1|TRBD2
CASRLTSGGLYNEQFF
TGCGCCAGCAGATTGACTAGCGGGGGGTTATACAATGAGCAGTTCTTC
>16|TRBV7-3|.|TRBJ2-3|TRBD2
CASSSPTSGGPDTQYF
TGTGCCAGCAGCTCCCCGACTAGCGGGGGACCCGATACGCAGTATTTT
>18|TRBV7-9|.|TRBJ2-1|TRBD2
CASSLASIAGGQGNEQFF
TGTGCCAGCAGCTTAGCGTCGATAGCGGGGGGGCAAGGAAATGAGCAGTTCTTC
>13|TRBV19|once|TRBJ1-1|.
CASRGKPNTEAFF
TGTGCCAGTAGAGGGAAACCGAACACTGAAGCTTTCTTT
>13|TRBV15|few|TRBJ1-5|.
CATSPPGDQPQHF
TGTGCCACCAGCCCGCCGGGGGACCAGCCCCAGCATTTT
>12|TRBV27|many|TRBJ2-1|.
CASSLSLNEQFF
TGTGCCAGCAGTTTGTCTTTGAATGAGCAGTTCTTC